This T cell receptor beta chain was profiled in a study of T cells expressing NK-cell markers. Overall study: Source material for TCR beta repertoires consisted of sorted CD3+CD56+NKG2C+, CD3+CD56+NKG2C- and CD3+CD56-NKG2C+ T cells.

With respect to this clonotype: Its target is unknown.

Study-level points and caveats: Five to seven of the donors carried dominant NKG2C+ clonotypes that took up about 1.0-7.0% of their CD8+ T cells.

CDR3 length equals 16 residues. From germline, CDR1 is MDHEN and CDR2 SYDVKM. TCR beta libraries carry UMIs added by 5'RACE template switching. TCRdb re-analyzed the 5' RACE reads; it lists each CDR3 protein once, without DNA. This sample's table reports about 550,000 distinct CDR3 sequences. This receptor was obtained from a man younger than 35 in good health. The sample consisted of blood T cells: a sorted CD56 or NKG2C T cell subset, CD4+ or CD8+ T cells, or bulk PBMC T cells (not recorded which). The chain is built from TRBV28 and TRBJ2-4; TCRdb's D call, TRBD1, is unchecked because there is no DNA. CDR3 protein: CATSPPNGGAKNIQYF. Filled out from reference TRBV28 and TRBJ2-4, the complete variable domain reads DVKVTQSSRYLVKRTGEKVFLECVQDMDHENMFWYRQDPGLGLRLIYFSYDVKMKEKGDIPEGYSVSREKKERFSLILESASTNQTSMYLCATSPPNGGAKNIQYFGAGTRLSVL.